This TCR beta chain derives from a study of T cell clonotyping in hematopoietic cell transplantation. The study's findings and limits: Few recipient clonotypes overlapped donors; over 95% were de novo at given depth. Graft donor and pretransplant recipient Inverse Simpson Index values predicted broader posttransplant TCR diversity.

The CDR3 has 12 amino acids. V shed 2 bases and J shed 9 bases, with 11 bases lying between them. The germline CDR1 and CDR2 sequences are SGHNT and YYREEE (reference sequence). Samples: about 28 days before transplant, then days 30, 100 and 180 after. The data were produced by immunoSEQ multiplex PCR, yet TCRdb's version contains in-frame clones alone and is incomplete. The sample records over 5,000 clones, 72% being singletons. On this clone: Its specificity is not known.

V usage is TRBV5-4 and J usage is TRBJ1-1, with D unresolved. Sequenced here: PBMCs, sampled 100 days after allogeneic stem cell transplant. The source of this sequence is a female patient between 50 and 59 years old who had an allogeneic stem cell transplant, so the T cells may come from the graft donor. Some clones in this sample may be carry-over from other donors' samples. As DNA, the CDR3 is TGTGCCAGCAGCTTCTCCTCCCGGCAAGCTTTCTTT. Translating gives CASSFSSRQAFF.